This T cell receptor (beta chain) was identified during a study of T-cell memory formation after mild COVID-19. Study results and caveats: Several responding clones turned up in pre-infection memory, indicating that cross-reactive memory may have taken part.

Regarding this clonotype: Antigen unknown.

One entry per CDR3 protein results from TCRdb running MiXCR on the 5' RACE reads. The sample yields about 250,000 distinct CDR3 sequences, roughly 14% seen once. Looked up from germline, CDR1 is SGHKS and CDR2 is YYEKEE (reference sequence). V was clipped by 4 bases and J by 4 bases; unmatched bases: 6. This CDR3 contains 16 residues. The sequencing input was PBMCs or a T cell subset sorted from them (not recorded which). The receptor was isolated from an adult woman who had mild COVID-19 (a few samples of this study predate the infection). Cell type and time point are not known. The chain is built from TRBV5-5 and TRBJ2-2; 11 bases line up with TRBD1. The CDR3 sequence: CASSGMGQGGTGELFF. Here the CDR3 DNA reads TGTGCCAGCAGCGGAATGGGACAGGGGGGCACCGGGGAGCTGTTTTTT.